The clone carrying this TCR beta chain was observed a few times. This sample is part of a study of shared T cell receptors in the human thymus. This CDR3 has 13 amino acids. With 3 bases removed from V and 2 bases from J, the gap between germline ends came to 8 bases. Germline V gene lookup returns CDR1 KGHSH and CDR2 LQKENI. Here immunoSEQ multiplex PCR was the method, and the copy in TCRdb shows in-frame clones only, minus some. The sample holds over 650,000 clones, around 87% seen once. These data were also filed under a second study, of human thymus T cells.

This TCR was recovered from a boy in the first two years of life with a congenital heart defect. This chain uses TRBV18 with TRBJ2-7; the D gene is possibly TRBD2 (6 bases). Input material: thymocytes. The CDR3 sequence: CASSPGTPYEQYF. Written as DNA, the CDR3 is TGTGCCAGCTCACCCGGGACTCCCTACGAGCAGTACTTC.